Described below is a single T cell receptor (beta chain) sequence and its context. The sample is drawn from a study of blood T cell repertoires in COVID-19. Study as a whole: PBMCs, B-cell-depleted T cells, or T cells were the source of the cDNA or gDNA that made up the material.

Trimming left V 3 bases short and J 5 bases short, with 12 bases between. CDR1 LGHNA and CDR2 YNFKEQ come from the germline V gene. The CDR3 is 14 residues long. As handled by the study authors: Reference gene primers were amplified, and this amplification served to estimate nucleated cell counts. Libraries were prepared by immunoSEQ multiplex PCR; TCRdb keeps only in-frame clonotypes and omits some of them. V and J calls plus clone size are reproduced from that table; the DNA served to infer D and trimming. Found here are approximately 210,000 clones, around 86% of them singletons; the top ten hold just under 9%.

The origin of this receptor is a woman aged 45-65 years with acute COVID-19. The sequencing input was PBMCs or T cells enriched from blood (not recorded which). V is TRBV4-2 and J is TRBJ2-3; D unclear. The CDR3 protein is CASSQGPLRDTQYF. The CDR3 DNA follows: TGTGCCAGCAGCCAGGGCCCCCTGAGAGATACGCAGTATTTT.